This TCR beta chain was obtained from a study of OX40 agonist ivuxolimab in advanced cancers. As for the study in general: Patients' therapy was ivuxolimab, an antibody that acts as an agonist of OX40 (CD134). Dose-escalation cases comprised hepatocellular carcinoma, melanoma, renal cell or head and neck cancer.

Study-wide points: The study found that CD8+ T cells averaged more expanded clones than CD4+. Compared with others, partial responders at 0.1-3.0 mg/kg displayed clonal expansion among the lowest.

This clone was observed once. Its antigen is currently unknown. The CDR3 length is 15 residues. V shed 0 bases, J shed 4 bases, and the junction held 4 bases outside the gene matches. Germline V gives CDR1 SGHRS, CDR2 YFSETQ. Clones were read by immunoSEQ multiplex PCR, and TCRdb kept only the in-frame ones, dropping some. This table holds more than 60,000 clones, more than 65% found once. Sequencing was performed on CD4+ or CD8+ T cells sorted from blood, taken in a trial of the OX40 agonist ivuxolimab. This clonotype was sampled from an adult with an advanced solid tumor such as melanoma, head and neck, liver or kidney cancer. The chain uses TRBV5-1 and TRBJ1-5; TRBD1 agrees at 7 bases. CDR3 loop: CASSLGQGGNQPQHF. As DNA, the CDR3 is TGCGCCAGCAGCTTGGGACAGGGTGGAAATCAGCCCCAGCATTTT.